This TCR beta chain was recorded in a study of cytomegalovirus exposure and HLA in healthy donors. Researchers ran the PCR with 60 Vbeta and 13 Jbeta primers. TCRdb's copy holds only in-frame clones and misses some; the assay was immunoSEQ multiplex PCR. The sample has roughly 150,000 clones, over 70% seen once. Every donor was a healthy person donating bone marrow. Note on this clone: Its specificity is unknown.

The CDR3 is 15 residues long. Trimming removed 5 bases from V and 0 bases from J, with 13 bases in between. Germline CDR1 and CDR2: LNHDA and SQIVND (reference sequence). Whole-study findings and limits: Earlier findings revealed that most TCR beta V segments proved productive either about 87% or about 30% of the time. Common viral pathogens seemed, in a later analysis, to connect with several of the most significant clusters.

The TCR sequence derives from a woman aged 35 to 49 in good health and CMV-seropositive. Sequencing was carried out using PBMCs. The V gene is TRBV19, the J gene TRBJ1-2, with TRBD1 as a possible D gene (6 bases). DNA of the CDR3: TGTGCCAGTAGTCAAGGGGACACAGCTAACTATGGCTACACCTTC. This translates into CASSQGDTANYGYTF.